This TCR beta chain was profiled in a study of CD8+CD57+ T cells in acquired aplastic anemia. Whole-study context: CD4+ and CD8+ cells, once sorted, gave DNA averaging approximately 3 ug. CD4+ cell libraries from healthy donors averaged around 11 million reads.

The CDR3 extends over 15 amino acids. Germline CDR1 is MNHEY and CDR2 is SMNVEV (reference sequence). J gave up 6 bases and V 2 bases, and 6 bases lay outside the gene matches. Study-wide findings and caveats: Patients and controls turned out to have some 30 CD8+ CDR3 sequences in common. No significant patient-versus-control difference appeared in CD8+ Simpson's diversity.

Genomic DNA provided the template from which TCR beta VDJ and CDR3 profiles were obtained. One entry per CDR3 protein results from TCRdb running MiXCR on the reads. The sample lists some 70,000 distinct CDR3 sequences; around half were seen once. About this clonotype: Its antigen remains unidentified. Being one base from a much bigger clone, this may be a read error.

Specimen: sorted CD4+, CD8+, or CD8+CD57+ T cells (not recorded which) from PBMCs. The chain carries TRBV27 and TRBJ2-7, with TRBD2 identical over 11 bases. The TCR was taken from a human donor in good health, serving as a control. CDR3 in DNA: TGTGCCAGCAGTTTACGGACTAGCGGGTACTTCGAGCAGTACTTC. This gives the protein CASSLRTSGYFEQYF.